The 18 T cell receptor beta chains given below trace back to one sample, sequenced in a study of a mutant IDH1 vaccine in newly diagnosed glioma (dated by TCRdb to the early 2020s). Their antigens remain unidentified. The library was produced with the immunoSEQ multiplex PCR assay. Not all clones reach the TCRdb copy of this immuneACCESS table, which keeps in-frame sequences only. Checked studies attribute under half of the gap to unresolved V genes and leave the rest unexplained. The table for this sample lists about 56,000 clones; 85% to 90% of them were counted only once. More than 1.5% of the sample lies in the top ten. Read against the paper, the sample's time point label means: week 35, safety follow-up. Every vaccine dose consisted of 300 ug of a 20-mer mutant IDH1 peptide in Montanide, administered subcutaneously together with topical imiquimod. Material: PBMCs, obtained from a glioma patient whose treatment included an IDH1 peptide vaccine. These receptors came from a man aged 40-49 years with glioma.

The gene calls are TRBV6-6 and TRBJ2-7, with D possibly called TRBD1 or TRBD2 (6 bases each). Trimming pared 2 bases from V and 3 bases from J, leaving 11 bases between. This CDR3 is built from 14 residues. Germline CDR1 is MNHNY and CDR2 is SVGAGI (reference sequence). CDR3 protein: CASSYRGQGYEQYF. In DNA, the CDR3 is TGTGCCAGCAGTTACCGGGGGCAGGGCTACGAGCAGTACTTC.

The chain employs TRBV5-1 and TRBJ2-5, with D perhaps matching TRBD1 or TRBD2 (5 bases each). The CDR3 consists of 14 residues. Trimming took 1 base from V and 4 from J, leaving 11 bases between them. Germline V gene lookup returns CDR1 SGHRS and CDR2 YFSETQ. In nucleotides, the CDR3 is TGCGCCAGCAGCTTGTGGGACCATCGAGAGACCCAGTACTTC. Protein: CASSLWDHRETQYF.

This clone turned up a few times. The CDR3 sequence is CASSPDRAQGYTF. CDR3 in DNA: TGTGCCAGCTCACCCGACAGGGCTCAAGGCTACACCTTC. The genes are TRBV18 and TRBJ1-2; 7 bases agree with TRBD1. From germline, CDR1 is KGHSH and CDR2 LQKENI. The J segment lost 8 bases and the V segment lost 3 bases, leaving 6 bases of the junction unmatched. The CDR3 length is 13 residues.

The CDR3 reads CASSDNNPDTQYF. CDR3 nucleotide sequence: TGTGCCAGCAGTGATAATAATCCAGATACGCAGTATTTT. The chain joins TRBV6-1 to TRBJ2-3, with unresolved D. Germline V gene data show CDR1 as MNHNS and CDR2 as SASEGT. The CDR3 has 13 amino acids. V lost 3 bases to trimming and J lost 4 bases, with 8 bases between them.

This rearrangement joins TRBV6-6 to TRBJ2-2, with TRBD2 identical over 8 bases. This CDR3 spans 13 amino acids. Germline trimming cut 6 bases from V and 8 bases from J; bases unmatched to any gene: 5. The V gene's germline CDR1 is MNHNY and CDR2 SVGAGI (reference sequence). CDR3 nucleotides: TGTGCCAGCAGCCCCCGGGAGGGGGGGGAGCTGTTTTTT. Protein product: CASSPREGGELFF.

The rearrangement joins TRBV5-1 to TRBJ1-2; 7 bases are shared with TRBD1. Germline V CDR1 and CDR2: SGHRS, YFSETQ. The length of the CDR3 is 15 residues. V was clipped by 0 bases and J by 4 bases; unmatched bases: 6. Written as DNA, the CDR3 is TGCGCCAGCAGCTTGGCCGAGGGACAGACCTATGGCTACACCTTC. It specifies CASSLAEGQTYGYTF.

This rearrangement joins TRBV10-3 to TRBJ2-7, with D perhaps TRBD1 (6 bases). V gave up 6 bases and J gave up 3 bases, with 9 bases separating them. This CDR3 is built from 12 residues. Per the germline V gene, CDR1 is ENHRY and CDR2 is SYGVKD. Written as DNA, the CDR3 is TGTGCCATCAGAAACAGGGACTACGAGCAGTACTTC. Translated: CAIRNRDYEQYF.

The V and J genes are TRBV2 and TRBJ1-5; D gene ambiguous. The V and J ends lost 7 bases and 3 bases respectively, with 7 bases between them. The CDR3 is 12 amino acids. Germline V CDR1 and CDR2: SNHLY, FYNNEI. The CDR3 here is CASMRPNQPQHF. The CDR3 DNA reads TGTGCCAGCATGCGCCCCAATCAGCCCCAGCATTTT.

V usage is TRBV6-4 and J usage is TRBJ2-3, with 7 positions matching TRBD2. V shed 0 bases, J shed 1 base, and the junction held 1 base outside the gene matches. Germline V gives CDR1 MRHNA, CDR2 SNTAGT. The length of the CDR3 is 15 residues. CDR3 sequence (DNA): TGTGCCAGCAGTGACTCGGGAGGGGGCACAGATACGCAGTATTTT. Encoded protein: CASSDSGGGTDTQYF.

This chain joins TRBV25-1 and TRBJ2-7; 8 nucleotides agree with TRBD2. V trimming: 4 bases; J trimming: 3 bases; junction bases outside the gene matches: 11. Germline loops: CDR1 MGHDK, CDR2 SYGVNS. This CDR3 contains 16 residues. For the CDR3, the DNA is TGTGCCAGCAGTGCGCCCGGGACTAGAGCTTTCTACGAGCAGTACTTC. It specifies CASSAPGTRAFYEQYF.

This chain joins TRBV7-2 and TRBJ2-7; 8 positions agree with TRBD1. J was trimmed by 0 bases and V by 5 bases; bases with no gene match: 6. This CDR3 has 15 amino acids. The germline gives CDR1 SGHTA, CDR2 FQGNSA. The CDR3 here is CASSRDRGHSYEQYF. The CDR3 bases are TGTGCCAGCAGCAGAGACAGGGGACACTCCTACGAGCAGTACTTC.

This clone has just one count. The chain combines TRBV5-1 with TRBJ2-2, with D maybe TRBD1 (6 bases). Trimming took off 5 bases at V and 1 base at J, with 9 bases between the two ends. CDR3 length: 14 amino acids. Germline V gives CDR1 SGHRS, CDR2 YFSETQ. CDR3 in DNA: TGCGCCAGCAGATCGACAGGGAACACCGGGGAGCTGTTTTTT. This gives the protein CASRSTGNTGELFF. Looking up the rest from reference TRBV5-1 and TRBJ2-2 gives the full variable domain: KAGVTQTPRYLIKTRGQQVTLSCSPISGHRSVSWYQQTPGQGLQFLFEYFSETQRNKGNFPGRFSGRQFSNSRSEMNVSTLELGDSALYLCASRSTGNTGELFFGEGSRLTVL.

The rearrangement links TRBV9 to TRBJ2-1; a weak D match, TRBD2 (6 bases). The V end was cut by 4 bases, the J end by 7 bases, with 15 bases between. This CDR3 is 14 amino acids long. From germline, CDR1 is SGDLS and CDR2 YYNGEE. The CDR3 DNA follows: TGTGCCAGCAGCTCGCGGACTATATTGAATGAGCAGTTCTTC. Protein product: CASSSRTILNEQFF.

The gene calls are TRBV6-1 and TRBJ2-7; D ambiguous. The CDR3 runs to 13 residues. Germline V CDR1 and CDR2: MNHNS, SASEGT. V lost 4 bases and J 5 bases, leaving 12 bases between the germline ends. This CDR3 is CASSVPVAHEQYF. The CDR3 coding sequence is TGTGCCAGCAGTGTCCCCGTAGCCCACGAGCAGTACTTC.

The chain couples TRBV19 to TRBJ2-7, with D possibly matching TRBD1 (6 bases). This CDR3 has 15 amino acids. V lost 5 bases and J lost 2, with 16 bases in between. Germline CDR1 LNHDA, CDR2 SQIVND (reference sequence). The CDR3 protein is CASSAWTASPYEQYF. CDR3 sequence (DNA): TGTGCCAGTAGTGCTTGGACAGCGAGCCCCTACGAGCAGTACTTC.

The V and J genes are TRBV18 and TRBJ1-1; 9 nucleotides agree with TRBD1. Germline V gene data show CDR1 as KGHSH and CDR2 as LQKENI. The CDR3 spans 16 residues. The V gene end was trimmed by 6 bases and the J gene end by 0 bases; junction bases not matched to a gene: 8. Here the CDR3 reads CASSLTGGYMNTEAFF. The CDR3 nucleotides read TGTGCCAGCTCCCTTACAGGGGGCTATATGAACACTGAAGCTTTCTTT. Full variable domain (rest looked up from reference TRBV18 and TRBJ1-1): NAGVMQNPRHLVRRRGQEARLRCSPMKGHSHVYWYRQLPEEGLKFMVYLQKENIIDESGMPKERFSAEFPKEGPSILRIQQVVRGDSAAYFCASSLTGGYMNTEAFFGQGTRLTVV.

This clone was counted a single time. V is TRBV5-6 and J is TRBJ2-7; maybe TRBD2 (6 bases). CDR3 length: 13 residues. Trimming cost V 1 base and J 5 bases, with 10 bases left between them. CDR1 is SGHDT and CDR2 is YYEEEE in the germline V gene. CDR3 region: CASSLREWNEQYF. DNA of the CDR3: TGTGCCAGCAGCTTGCGGGAGTGGAACGAGCAGTACTTC. Full variable domain (missing parts from reference TRBV5-6 and TRBJ2-7): DAGVTQSPTHLIKTRGQQVTLRCSPKSGHDTVSWYQQALGQGPQFIFQYYEEEERQRGNFPDRFSGHQFPNYSSELNVNALLLGDSALYLCASSLREWNEQYFGPGTRLTVT.

The chain combines TRBV19 with TRBJ2-2; D perhaps matches TRBD2 (6 bases). The CDR3 consists of 15 residues. Germline V gene sequence: CDR1 LNHDA, CDR2 SQIVND (reference sequence). The V gene lost 5 bases and the J gene lost 2 bases, with 12 bases spanning the gap. The CDR3 nucleotides are TGTGCCAGTAGTCCGTGGGGGGTCAACACCGGGGAGCTGTTTTTT. Its translation: CASSPWGVNTGELFF. Full variable domain (remainder filled in from reference TRBV19 and TRBJ2-2): DGGITQSPKYLFRKEGQNVTLSCEQNLNHDAMYWYRQDPGQGLRLIYYSQIVNDFQKGDIAEGYSVSREKKESFPLTVTSAQKNPTAFYLCASSPWGVNTGELFFGEGSRLTVL.